The 2 T cell receptor beta chains below all came from one sample that was sequenced in a study of regulatory T cells in long-lasting Graves disease. The TCR beta library used iRepertoire HTBI primers with Arm-PCR amplification of CDR3. One entry per CDR3 protein results from TCRdb running MiXCR on the multiplex PCR reads. Counted here are 350,000 to 500,000 distinct CDR3 sequences, around 20% occurring once; the ten biggest clones make up around an eighth. Time point defined: persistent/refractory GD, antithyroid drugs over 5 years with positive TRAb. PBMCs were the source of the RNA used for TCR sequencing. The sequencing here drew on peripheral blood mononuclear cells (PBMCs), taken when the disease was refractory, from a patient treated with antithyroid drugs. These receptor sequences come from a female donor with Graves disease.

This clonotype showed up many times. This sequence joins TRBV28 and TRBJ2-7; 9 bases line up with TRBD1. The germline gives CDR1 MDHEN, CDR2 SYDVKM. Trimming took 7 bases from V and 7 from J; bases not matched to a gene: 20. The length of the CDR3 is 17 residues. The CDR3 DNA reads TGTGCCAGCATGCCCGTCGACCGGGACAGGGATCGGGGGGAGCAGTACTTC. Encoded protein: CASMPVDRDRDRGEQYF.

V usage is TRBV20-1 and J usage is TRBJ1-1, with 8 bases fitting TRBD1. The CDR3 contains 15 residues. V lost 5 bases, J lost 3 bases, and 11 bases stayed unmatched. The germline V gene encodes CDR1 DFQATT and CDR2 SNEGSKA (reference sequence). CDR3 protein: CSAVAGGSGDTEAFF. CDR3 sequence (DNA): TGCAGTGCTGTAGCAGGGGGCAGCGGGGACACTGAAGCTTTCTTT.